The present T cell receptor beta chain was sequenced within a study of blood T cell repertoires in COVID-19. As for the study in general: From T cells, B-cell-depleted T cells, or PBMCs came the material, which was cDNA or gDNA.

Study processing details: The authors estimated nucleated cell counts from reference gene primer amplification. Profiled with immunoSEQ multiplex PCR; TCRdb holds only in-frame clones, not every one. D and trimming come from the DNA, and the V and J calls and clone size come from that table. The sample includes 140,000 or so clones, around four fifths of them seen just once. The V and J ends lost 3 bases and 2 bases, in that order; junction bases with no gene match: 4. Per germline, CDR1 SGHRS and CDR2 YFSETQ. This CDR3 has 16 residues. What was sequenced was peripheral blood. The source of this sequence is a human donor in a cohort sampled during active COVID-19. The rearrangement uses TRBV5-1 and TRBJ2-3, with 12 bases matching TRBD2. The CDR3 here is CASSSGLAGNTDTQYF. CDR3 nucleotide sequence: TGCGCCAGCAGCTCTGGACTAGCGGGGAACACAGATACGCAGTATTTT. Variable domain in full (rest from reference TRBV5-1 and TRBJ2-3): KAGVTQTPRYLIKTRGQQVTLSCSPISGHRSVSWYQQTPGQGLQFLFEYFSETQRNKGNFPGRFSGRQFSNSRSEMNVSTLELGDSALYLCASSSGLAGNTDTQYFGPGTRLTVL.